The rows below give T cell receptor beta chains drawn from one sample of a study of T-cell reconstitution after alpha-beta-depleted transplantation in children. TCRdb recomputed calls from the PCR reads with MiXCR, one row per CDR3 protein. The sample records around 71,000 distinct CDR3 sequences, 5.5% to 7.5% being singletons. The specimen was PBMCs from the stem cell graft donor, collected from the stem cell graft. The receptors shown here come from a human donor who donated a stem cell graft to a child with acute lymphoblastic leukemia. The CDR3 runs from the conserved cysteine through the conserved F or W. The D gene is left open where the match is weak. Clone size is shown for a subset of rows, as once, few, many or a class of expanded clone.

TRBV13	15	TRBD2	many	TRBJ2-7	TGTGCCAGCAGCTTACGTACTAGCGGGTTGACTGAGCAGTACTTC	CASSLRTSGLTEQYF
TRBV20-1	15	TRBD1	-	TRBJ1-4	TGCAGTGCTAGGGACAGGGGTTCAACTAATGAAAAACTGTTTTTT	CSARDRGSTNEKLFF
TRBV2	14	TRBD1	many	TRBJ1-2	TGTGCCAGCAGTTATACAGGGGCCCCTACGGGCTACACCTTC	CASSYTGAPTGYTF
TRBV6-1	13	-	few	TRBJ2-7	TGTGCCAGCAGTGAAGGGCCCTCCTACGAGCAGTACTTC	CASSEGPSYEQYF
TRBV28	14	TRBD1	many	TRBJ1-5	TGTGCCAGCAGTTCTTGGACAGGGAATCAGCCCCAGCATTTT	CASSSWTGNQPQHF
TRBV11-2	14	-	many	TRBJ1-1	TGTGCCAGCAGCTTAGTACAGGGAAAAACTGAAGCTTTCTTT	CASSLVQGKTEAFF
TRBV27	17	-	-	TRBJ2-4	TGTGCCAGCAGGCCCCAGGGTTGGGGGGTAGCCAAAAACATTCAGTACTTC	CASRPQGWGVAKNIQYF
TRBV28	15	TRBD2	few	TRBJ2-7	TGTGCCAGCAGAGGGTGGACTAGCGGGTCCTACGAGCAGTACTTC	CASRGWTSGSYEQYF
TRBV5-1	15	-	many	TRBJ2-7	TGCGCCAGCAGCTTGGTAGGGACGGAGTACGAGGAGCAGTACTTC	CASSLVGTEYEEQYF
TRBV7-8	17	-	few	TRBJ1-4	TGTGCCAGCAGCTCCCCCCTCTTGGGGGAGTTGAGGGAAAAACTGTTTTTT	CASSSPLLGELREKLFF
TRBV27	14	TRBD1	many	TRBJ1-1	TGTGCCAGCAGTGACCTCCCAGGGGGCACTGAAGCTTTCTTT	CASSDLPGGTEAFF
TRBV7-8	14	-	many	TRBJ2-5	TGTGCCAGCAGCCTGGGGCGAAGGGCAGAGACCCAGTACTTC	CASSLGRRAETQYF
TRBV20-1	14	TRBD1	many	TRBJ2-4	TGCAGTGCTAGAGGGACAGGGGACTGGAACATTCAGTACTTC	CSARGTGDWNIQYF
TRBV18	16	TRBD1	many	TRBJ1-2	TGTGCCAGCTCACCATTTGACGTGGGACAGAGCTATGGCTACACCTTC	CASSPFDVGQSYGYTF
TRBV7-9	14	TRBD1	many	TRBJ1-2	TGTGCCAGCAGCTTCAGGACAGGAAACTATGGCTACACCTTC	CASSFRTGNYGYTF
TRBV5-6	15	-	many	TRBJ1-2	TGTGCCAGCAGCCCAGGACGGAGAACTAACTATGGCTACACCTTT	CASSPGRRTNYGYTF
TRBV29-1	13	-	many	TRBJ2-2	TGCAGCGTTGGACGGGGGCTTTCCGGGGAGCTGTTTTTT	CSVGRGLSGELFF
TRBV20-1	12	TRBD2	many	TRBJ2-7	TGCAGTGCCAGCGGGGGGGCTAACGAGCAGTACTTC	CSASGGANEQYF
TRBV4-3	17	-	-	TRBJ1-3	TGCGCCAGCAGCCAGTCCCTTTGGCAGGCCGGGGGGAACACCATATATTTT	CASSQSLWQAGGNTIYF
TRBV7-9	14	-	-	TRBJ2-5	TGTGCCAGCAGTCCGAGGAGCAGCCAAGAGACCCAGTACTTC	CASSPRSSQETQYF
TRBV20-1	11	-	-	TRBJ1-2	TGCAGTGCTAGAGACCTCTATGGCTACACCTTC	CSARDLYGYTF
TRBV9	17	TRBD2	many	TRBJ2-1	TGTGCCAGCAGCGTAGTTAGCGGGGGCTACTCCTACAATGAGCAGTTCTTC	CASSVVSGGYSYNEQFF
TRBV7-2	15	TRBD1	many	TRBJ2-7	TGTGCCAGCAGCTTGAACTCCGGGACAGTCTACGAGCAGTACTTC	CASSLNSGTVYEQYF
TRBV10-3	15	-	few	TRBJ2-7	TGTGCCATCAGTGAGTCACAGGGTGCGAGGAACGAGCAGTACTTC	CAISESQGARNEQYF
TRBV20-1	15	-	many	TRBJ1-5	TGCAGTGCTAGAGATCCTGGCGGAGCGGAACAGCCCCAGCATTTT	CSARDPGGAEQPQHF
TRBV10-3	14	-	medium-sized	TRBJ2-2	TGTGCCATCAGTGAGAGGGACAACACCGGGGAGCTGTTTTTT	CAISERDNTGELFF
TRBV5-1	12	-	many	TRBJ1-2	TGCGCCAGCAGCTTGTACGGGACGGGCTACACCTTC	CASSLYGTGYTF
TRBV9	15	-	few	TRBJ1-1	TGTGCCAGCAGCGTAGAGGGGGACCGGAACACTGAAGCTTTCTTT	CASSVEGDRNTEAFF
TRBV7-2	15	TRBD1	few	TRBJ1-5	TGTGCCAGCAGCCCGGACAGGGGGCGAGATCAGCCCCAGCATTTT	CASSPDRGRDQPQHF